These 21 T cell receptor beta chains share one sample of origin, sequenced in a study of blood T cell repertoires in COVID-19. Sequenced by immunoSEQ multiplex PCR; TCRdb stores in-frame clones only, minus some. Among about 190,000 clones listed, approximately 85% were seen once. Sequencing input: peripheral blood. Source of these receptors: a man aged 80 or over with COVID-19, enrolled during active disease.

The chain links TRBV5-1 to TRBJ1-4; D uncertain. The CDR3 runs to 14 residues. Germline V gene sequence: CDR1 SGHRS, CDR2 YFSETQ. The V end was cut by 4 bases, the J end by 2 bases, with 9 bases between. The CDR3 protein is CASSDSPTNEKLFF. The CDR3 nucleotides read TGCGCCAGCAGCGATAGTCCTACTAATGAAAAACTGTTTTTT.

Details on this clone: Other DNA sequences in the same sample also yield this CDR3. V is TRBV2 and J is TRBJ1-1, with no clear D. Germline lookup yields CDR1 SNHLY and CDR2 FYNNEI. Deletions cut 5 bases from V and 0 bases from J, with 7 bases between. The CDR3 spans 13 residues. This CDR3 reads CASSQQLNTEAFF. Here the CDR3 DNA reads TGTGCCAGCAGTCAACAGCTGAACACTGAAGCTTTCTTT.

This clone came up once. The rearrangement uses TRBV5-6 and TRBJ2-2; 12 bases line up with TRBD2. Trimming took 4 bases from V and 1 from J; bases not matched to a gene: 5. The CDR3 is 17 residues long. From germline, CDR1 is SGHDT and CDR2 YYEEEE. The CDR3 DNA sequence: TGTGCCAGCAGCATTTGGGGACTAGCGGGGAACACCGGGGAGCTGTTTTTT. Its translation: CASSIWGLAGNTGELFF.

The rearrangement uses TRBV11-2 and TRBJ1-1; TRBD1 aligns across 8 bases. Trimming took 4 bases from V and 5 from J; bases not matched to a gene: 6. This CDR3 comprises 14 residues. Germline-derived CDR1 and CDR2 are SGHAT and FQNNGV. The CDR3, as DNA: TGTGCCAGCAGCTCTTGGACAGGGAGGACTGAAGCTTTCTTT. Protein product: CASSSWTGRTEAFF.

The chain recombines TRBV18 with TRBJ2-1, with 7 nucleotides matching TRBD2. The CDR3 totals 16 residues. The V and J ends lost 6 bases and 0 bases, in that order; junction bases with no gene match: 8. Germline V CDR1 and CDR2: KGHSH, LQKENI. The DNA for the CDR3 is TGTGCCAGCTCTGACGTGAGGACTAGCTCCTACAATGAGCAGTTCTTC. It yields the protein CASSDVRTSSYNEQFF. Full variable domain (outside the CDR3, taken from reference TRBV18 and TRBJ2-1): NAGVMQNPRHLVRRRGQEARLRCSPMKGHSHVYWYRQLPEEGLKFMVYLQKENIIDESGMPKERFSAEFPKEGPSILRIQQVVRGDSAAYFCASSDVRTSSYNEQFFGPGTRLTVL.

The J gene is TRBJ1-3, the V gene TRBV7-9; tentative D call: TRBD1 (5 bases). V was clipped by 2 bases and J by 0 bases, with 14 bases between them. This CDR3 contains 17 residues. Germline V gene data show CDR1 as SEHNR and CDR2 as FQNEAQ (reference sequence). CDR3 coding DNA: TGTGCCAGCAGCTTATTGGGGGAGGTGAGCTCTGGAAACACCATATATTTT. This translates into CASSLLGEVSSGNTIYF. Variable domain in full (rest from reference TRBV7-9 and TRBJ1-3): DTGVSQNPRHKITKRGQNVTFRCDPISEHNRLYWYRQTLGQGPEFLTYFQNEAQLEKSRLLSDRFSAERPKGSFSTLEIQRTEQGDSAMYLCASSLLGEVSSGNTIYFGEGSWLTVV.

Comment on this clone: This same CDR3 is encoded by further DNA sequences in the sample. The V gene is TRBV7-8, the J gene TRBJ2-2; D uncertain. This CDR3 contains 12 residues. Germline CDR1 and CDR2: SGHVS and FQNEAQ. V lost 4 bases, J lost 5 bases, and 5 bases lay in between. The CDR3, as DNA: TGTGCCAGCAGCTCCCCGACCGGGGAGCTGTTTTTT. Amino acids: CASSSPTGELFF.

The chain combines TRBV7-3 with TRBJ1-1; D ambiguous. There are 14 residues in the CDR3. Germline-derived CDR1 and CDR2 are SGHTA and FQGTGA. The ends were cut back, 5 bases at V and 4 bases at J, with 14 bases in the middle. The CDR3 region is CASSMRRVGTEAFF. CDR3 nucleotide sequence: TGTGCCAGCAGCATGCGCCGGGTGGGCACTGAAGCTTTCTTT.

The chain is built from TRBV6-6 and TRBJ2-1, with 8 bases that match TRBD2. Germline trimming cut 6 bases from V and 8 bases from J; bases unmatched to any gene: 9. The V gene's germline CDR1 is MNHNY and CDR2 SVGAGI (reference sequence). The CDR3 has 14 residues. The CDR3 loop reads CASRKAGGVDEQFF. DNA of the CDR3: TGTGCCAGCAGAAAGGCGGGGGGCGTCGATGAGCAGTTCTTC.

The rearrangement joins TRBV4-1 to TRBJ1-5, with a weak D call TRBD1 (5 bases). Germline V lookup: CDR1 MGHRA, CDR2 YSYEKL. Trimming stripped 0 bases from V and 4 bases from J, with 13 bases between. This CDR3 is built from 16 residues. The CDR3 region is CASSQEGGRVNQPQHF. In DNA, the CDR3 is TGCGCCAGCAGCCAAGAAGGCGGCAGGGTAAATCAGCCCCAGCATTTT.

V is TRBV6-1 and J is TRBJ1-2; D is perhaps TRBD1 (5 bases). V was cut by 1 base and J by 3 bases, with 9 bases left in between. Germline values: CDR1 MNHNS, CDR2 SASEGT. The CDR3 extends over 14 amino acids. The CDR3: CASSEGGVYYGYTF. The DNA of the CDR3 is TGTGCCAGCAGTGAAGGGGGGGTTTACTATGGCTACACCTTC.

CDR3 amino acids: CASSGEMNTEAFF. The CDR3 coding sequence is TGCGCCAGCTCCGGGGAGATGAACACTGAAGCTTTCTTT. V is TRBV5-1 and J is TRBJ1-1, with D unresolved. The germline CDR1 and CDR2 sequences are SGHRS and YFSETQ. V was clipped by 7 bases and J by 0 bases, with 10 bases between them. CDR3 length: 13 amino acids. Full variable domain (missing parts from reference TRBV5-1 and TRBJ1-1): KAGVTQTPRYLIKTRGQQVTLSCSPISGHRSVSWYQQTPGQGLQFLFEYFSETQRNKGNFPGRFSGRQFSNSRSEMNVSTLELGDSALYLCASSGEMNTEAFFGQGTRLTVV.

The chain couples TRBV7-8 to TRBJ1-2, with D perhaps TRBD1 (6 bases). V was trimmed by 5 bases and J by 6 bases, leaving 19 bases between them. Germline V lookup: CDR1 SGHVS, CDR2 FQNEAQ. This CDR3 is built from 15 residues. The chain's CDR3 is CASSDLGTIFDGYTF. In DNA form, the CDR3 reads TGTGCCAGCAGCGATCTAGGGACAATTTTTGATGGCTACACCTTC.

V gene TRBV10-3 combines with J gene TRBJ1-1, with 7 bases that match TRBD1. There are 14 residues in the CDR3. Germline values: CDR1 ENHRY, CDR2 SYGVKD. V trimming: 3 bases; J trimming: 0 bases; junction bases outside the gene matches: 1. Written as DNA, the CDR3 is TGTGCCATCAGTGAAGGGACAGTGAACACTGAAGCTTTCTTT. The encoded protein is CAISEGTVNTEAFF.

In its sample, this clone was seen a few times. The chain employs TRBV12-5 and TRBJ2-2; perhaps TRBD2 as D (6 bases). Germline CDR1 is LGHNT and CDR2 is FRNRAP. The CDR3 runs to 15 residues. The ends were cut back, 2 bases at V and 5 bases at J, with 12 bases in the middle. As DNA, the CDR3 is TGTGCTAGTGGTTTGTCGAGCGGAGGGACCGGGGAGCTGTTTTTT. The encoded protein is CASGLSSGGTGELFF.

This clone was seen only once. This sequence joins TRBV7-2 and TRBJ2-5, with TRBD1 identical over 9 bases. This CDR3 contains 14 residues. Germline V gene lookup returns CDR1 SGHTA and CDR2 FQGNSA. V lost 7 bases to trimming and J lost 2 bases; unmatched junction nucleotides: 5. The CDR3 region is CASTPGTGQETQYF. DNA for the CDR3: TGTGCCAGCACCCCCGGGACAGGGCAAGAGACCCAGTACTTC.

This rearrangement joins TRBV6-5 to TRBJ2-1; 8 bases line up with TRBD1. After removal of 4 bases from V and 0 bases from J, the junction contained 5 bases not matched to a gene. The germline gives CDR1 MNHEY, CDR2 SVGAGI. The CDR3 totals 16 residues. The CDR3 sequence is CASSSTGGSSYNEQFF. CDR3 sequence (DNA): TGTGCCAGCAGTTCCACAGGGGGGAGCTCCTACAATGAGCAGTTCTTC.

The chain is built from TRBV20-1 and TRBJ1-2, with D possibly being TRBD1 (5 bases). Germline V lookup: CDR1 DFQATT, CDR2 SNEGSKA (reference sequence). With 5 bases removed from V and 6 bases from J, the gap between germline ends came to 10 bases. CDR3 length: 11 amino acids. The CDR3 DNA follows: TGCAGTGCTCTAGGGACTAATGGCTACACCTTC. Encoded protein: CSALGTNGYTF.

The gene calls are TRBV19 and TRBJ2-5; 12 bases match TRBD1. This CDR3 has 15 residues. CDR1 and CDR2 from the germline V gene are LNHDA and SQIVND (reference sequence). V dropped 11 bases and J dropped 6; count of bases not matched to a gene: 13. CDR3 region: CASSPGTGGWKTQYF. CDR3 DNA: TGTGCCTCAAGCCCCGGGACAGGGGGCTGGAAGACCCAGTACTTC.

Only one count was recorded for this clone. The gene calls are TRBV6-4 and TRBJ2-3; D possibly corresponds to TRBD1 (6 bases). The germline V gene has CDR1 MRHNA and CDR2 SNTAGT. V lost 3 bases and J lost 6, with 10 bases in between. The CDR3 has 13 residues. The CDR3 here is CASSDGGMDTQYF. CDR3 bases: TGTGCCAGCAGTGATGGGGGCATGGATACGCAGTATTTT.

The chain combines TRBV28 with TRBJ1-2, with a possible D match to TRBD1 (5 bases). The CDR3 is made up of 16 amino acids. V dropped 2 bases and J dropped 5 bases, with 18 bases sitting between them. The germline V gene encodes CDR1 MDHEN and CDR2 SYDVKM. The CDR3 coding sequence is TGTGCCAGCAGTTTAGGGGGGGAAAGGAGGAGTTATGGCTACACCTTC. Amino acid sequence: CASSLGGERRSYGYTF.